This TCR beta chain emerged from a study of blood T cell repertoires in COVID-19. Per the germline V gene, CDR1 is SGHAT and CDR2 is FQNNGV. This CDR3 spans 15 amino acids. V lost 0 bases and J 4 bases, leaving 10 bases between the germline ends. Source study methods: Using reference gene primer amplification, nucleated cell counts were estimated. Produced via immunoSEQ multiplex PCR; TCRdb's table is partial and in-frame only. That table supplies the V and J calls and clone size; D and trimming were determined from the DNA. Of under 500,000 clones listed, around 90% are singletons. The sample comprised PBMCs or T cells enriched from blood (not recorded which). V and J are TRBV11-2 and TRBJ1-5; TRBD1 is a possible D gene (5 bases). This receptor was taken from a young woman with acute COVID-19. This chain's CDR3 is CASSLDPGMNQPQHF. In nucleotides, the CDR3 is TGTGCCAGCAGCTTAGACCCAGGGATGAATCAGCCCCAGCATTTT.